The sequence of this TCR beta chain was determined in a study of graft-versus-host responses after intestinal transplantation. The CDR3 has 14 residues. V lost 4 bases to trimming and J lost 1 base, with 11 bases between them. CDR1 is SGHRS, CDR2 YFSETQ, per germline. This table comes from immunoSEQ multiplex PCR, and its TCRdb copy is limited to in-frame clones, with some not included. Here the sample spans more than 90,000 clones, roughly nine tenths being singletons. In the case of this clone: Antigen specificity is unknown.

This rearrangement joins TRBV5-1 to TRBJ1-1; D perhaps matches TRBD1 (6 bases). The sample in question was unstimulated CD4+ T cells sorted from spleen or lymph node cells, obtained before transplant. The clonotype comes from a human donor who was the organ donor for an intestinal transplant. CDR3 sequence (DNA): TGCGCCAGCAGCCCCTCGACAGGGAACACTGAAGCTTTCTTT. As protein: CASSPSTGNTEAFF.